A selection of T cell receptor beta chains follows, all from one sample in a study of T cell responses to AZD1222 COVID-19 vaccine. TCRdb keeps only in-frame clones here, not all; method: immunoSEQ multiplex PCR. The table records approximately 150,000 clones, roughly 88% of them present only once. The sample was peripheral blood, taken 28 days after the second AZD1222 dose. The source is an adult who received the AZD1222 COVID-19 vaccine. Both conserved end residues are part of each CDR3. The D gene is left open where the match is weak. Clone size is stated in some rows and not others, as once, few, many or a class when expanded.

>.|TRBV7-6|TRBJ1-4|.
TGTGCCAGCAGCTTAGGAGGGTTGGGTGAAAAACTGTTTTTT
CASSLGGLGEKLFF
>.|TRBV10-3|TRBJ1-2|TRBD1
TGTGCCACCGGGACAGGGGACTTACAATATGGCTACACCTTC
CATGTGDLQYGYTF
>.|TRBV20-1|TRBJ1-4|.
TGCAGTGCCCAGGAGGACACTAAACTGTTTTTT
CSAQEDTKLFF
>.|TRBV7-8|TRBJ2-7|TRBD2
TGTGCCAGCAGCTACCGGAGGGAGGGAACTAGCTCCTACGAGCAGTACTTC
CASSYRREGTSSYEQYF
>once|TRBV7-2|TRBJ2-1|TRBD2
TGTGCCAGCAGCTTAACCAGCGGGGGGGCTAATGAGCAGTTCTTC
CASSLTSGGANEQFF
>once|TRBV18|TRBJ1-5|.
TGTGCCAGCTCACCACTCCACGGGAGCAATCAGCCCCAGCATTTT
CASSPLHGSNQPQHF
>.|TRBV15|TRBJ2-7|.
TGTGCCACCGGTCAACCGGACCGAGAGCAGTACTTC
CATGQPDREQYF
>.|TRBV4-3|TRBJ1-6|.
TGCGCCAGCAGCCAAGATCCTTTTCAGGGTTCACCCCTCCACTTT
CASSQDPFQGSPLHF
>.|TRBV9|TRBJ2-1|.
TGTGCCAGCAGCGTAGAGGGGATCAATGAGCAGTTCTTC
CASSVEGINEQFF
>.|TRBV7-2|TRBJ1-4|.
TGTGCCATTCTGACAGGTCGTTCAACTAATGAAAAACTGTTTTTT
CAILTGRSTNEKLFF
>.|TRBV10-1|TRBJ1-1|TRBD1
TGCGCCAGCAGCGAATGGGACAGGGGGCAAGAGTGCACTGAAGCTTTCTTT
CASSEWDRGQECTEAFF
>.|TRBV15|TRBJ2-5|.
TGTGCCACCAGTCGAGACACTTGGGAGACCCAGTACTTC
CATSRDTWETQYF
>.|TRBV5-6|TRBJ2-1|TRBD1
TGTGCCAGCAGCTCCTCCCGGGACAGAGCTTGGATTGAGCAGTTCTTC
CASSSSRDRAWIEQFF
>.|TRBV7-8|TRBJ1-1|.
TGTGCCAGCAGCCCCACCACCACGACAGTCATGAACACTGAAGCTTTCTTT
CASSPTTTTVMNTEAFF
>.|TRBV5-4|TRBJ2-1|TRBD1
TGTGCCAGCAGCTTGTTTCAGGGGGCGGGCTACAATGAGCAGTTCTTC
CASSLFQGAGYNEQFF
>.|TRBV2|TRBJ2-2|TRBD2
TGTGCCAGCAGTGATTTCTTAGCGGGGGGGCTCAACACCGGGGAGCTGTTTTTT
CASSDFLAGGLNTGELFF
>.|TRBV19|TRBJ1-6|.
TGTGCCAGTAGTATCATGGGTTCCGCTGAGGCACCCCTCCACTTT
CASSIMGSAEAPLHF
>.|TRBV19|TRBJ2-1|.
TGTGCCAGTAGTATAGTGCCAGACATGACGAGGCTTTCCCAAAATGAGCAGTTCTTC
CASSIVPDMTRLSQNEQFF
>.|TRBV7-9|TRBJ1-6|TRBD1
TGTGCCAGCGAGGGGACAGCTAATTCACCCCTCCACTTT
CASEGTANSPLHF
>.|TRBV3-1/TRBV3-2|TRBJ1-5|.
TGTGCCAGCAGCCCCCAACACGGGGTCAATCAGCCCCAGCATTTT
CASSPQHGVNQPQHF
>.|TRBV6-6|TRBJ1-2|.
TGTGCCACCTTAAAGGATGGCTACACCTTC
CATLKDGYTF
>.|TRBV9|TRBJ1-6|.
TGTGCCAGCAGCGCCGGGCAGTTGAGAAATTCACCCCTCCACTTT
CASSAGQLRNSPLHF
>.|TRBV6-5|TRBJ1-1|.
TGTGCCAGCAGCCCCCGACACGGGTCGACTGAAGCTTTCTTT
CASSPRHGSTEAFF
>.|TRBV6-6|TRBJ2-6|.
TGTGCCAGCATCCAACAGGGCTTGGGGGCCAACGTCCTGACTTTC
CASIQQGLGANVLTF